The 28 T cell receptor beta chains listed next were all sequenced from one sample in a study of graft-versus-host responses after intestinal transplantation. The protocol was immunoSEQ multiplex PCR, while the TCRdb copy is restricted to in-frame clones and leaves out a portion. Counted here are 15,000 or so clones, around 94% occurring once; the ten biggest clones make up 0.55% to 0.85%. The sequencing here drew on PBMCs, taken 9 days after transplant. The receptors stem from a human patient who received an intestinal transplant, so some T cells may come from the graft donor.

V gene TRBV7-8 combines with J gene TRBJ2-7; the D gene is possibly TRBD1 (6 bases). The V end lost 0 bases, the J end lost 2 bases, and 8 bases lay between the germline ends. This CDR3 spans 14 amino acids. Germline CDR1 and CDR2: SGHVS and FQNEAQ. The CDR3 region is CASSLAGTTYEQYF. The CDR3 coding sequence is TGTGCCAGCAGCTTAGCAGGGACAACCTACGAGCAGTACTTC.

The chain recombines TRBV9 with TRBJ2-3; TRBD2 matches at 14 bases. CDR1 is SGDLS, CDR2 YYNGEE, per germline. The CDR3 totals 18 residues. V was clipped by 0 bases and J by 0 bases; unmatched bases: 3. The CDR3 region has the DNA TGTGCCAGCAGCGTAGAGGGACTAGCGGGGGCTAGCACAGATACGCAGTATTTT. Translated, it gives CASSVEGLAGASTDTQYF.

The chain uses TRBV10-1 and TRBJ2-1; a weak D match, TRBD2 (6 bases). V was trimmed by 3 bases and J by 2 bases, leaving 11 bases between them. The germline gives CDR1 WNHNN, CDR2 SYGVQD (reference sequence). CDR3 length: 15 amino acids. In DNA form, the CDR3 reads TGCGCCAGCAGTGATCTGGAGGGTCCCTACAATGAGCAGTTCTTC. Protein product: CASSDLEGPYNEQFF.

The CDR3 DNA reads as TGTGCCAGTACAGGGGGCGTAAATTACGAGCAGTACTTC. This codes for CASTGGVNYEQYF. V is TRBV6-5 and J is TRBJ2-7, with TRBD1 matching over 9 bases. The CDR3 contains 13 residues. Trimming cost V 9 bases and J 4 bases; bases outside gene matches: 7. Germline CDR1 is MNHEY and CDR2 is SVGAGI.

J is TRBJ2-5 and V is TRBV6-1; possibly TRBD2 for D (5 bases). CDR3 length: 11 amino acids. Germline CDR1 is MNHNS and CDR2 is SASEGT. Trimming left V 5 bases short and J 6 bases short, with 7 bases between. CDR3 nucleotide sequence: TGTGCCAGCAGTTACGGGAAGACCCAGTACTTC. Its translation: CASSYGKTQYF.

The rearrangement joins TRBV19 to TRBJ2-1; D is unclear. Germline CDR1 LNHDA, CDR2 SQIVND (reference sequence). CDR3 size: 15 residues. Trimming stripped 3 bases from V and 1 base from J, with 10 bases between. CDR3 protein: CASSMSDDSYNEQFF. CDR3 sequence (DNA): TGTGCCAGTAGTATGTCCGACGATTCCTACAATGAGCAGTTCTTC. Variable domain in full (rest from reference TRBV19 and TRBJ2-1): DGGITQSPKYLFRKEGQNVTLSCEQNLNHDAMYWYRQDPGQGLRLIYYSQIVNDFQKGDIAEGYSVSREKKESFPLTVTSAQKNPTAFYLCASSMSDDSYNEQFFGPGTRLTVL.

About this clone itself: A read error may account for a junction end that differs from germline. This chain connects TRBV27 to TRBJ1-5; D is uncertain. This CDR3 spans 15 amino acids. Germline CDR1 MNHEY, CDR2 SMNVEV (reference sequence). CDR3 DNA: TGTGCCAGCAGTCTATCGTGGTTGGCCAATCAGCCCCAGCATTTT. Residues: CASSLSWLANQPQHF.

The J gene is TRBJ2-7, the V gene TRBV6-5; D uncertain. Trimming took off 3 bases at V and 0 bases at J, with 9 bases between the two ends. The CDR3 loop spans 14 amino acids. Germline values: CDR1 MNHEY, CDR2 SVGAGI. CDR3 region: CASSYTESSYEQYF. Here the CDR3 DNA reads TGTGCCAGCAGTTATACGGAAAGCTCCTACGAGCAGTACTTC.

About this clone: A read error may produce the germline difference seen at one junction end. This chain links TRBV7-7 with TRBJ2-7, with unresolved D. The CDR3 runs to 14 residues. Germline V CDR1 and CDR2: SSHAT, FNYEAQ (reference sequence). The DNA for the CDR3 is TGTGCTAGCAGCCCTAACACGGAAGCCTACGAGCAGTACTTC. Translating it yields CASSPNTEAYEQYF.

V and J are TRBV7-9 and TRBJ1-1, with no clear D. Germline V gene sequence: CDR1 SEHNR, CDR2 FQNEAQ (reference sequence). The CDR3 is made up of 12 amino acids. The V and J ends lost 6 bases and 3 bases respectively, with 8 bases between them. The CDR3 is CASRRVDTEAFF. Written as DNA, the CDR3 is TGTGCCAGCAGGCGGGTTGACACTGAAGCTTTCTTT. Full variable domain (rest looked up from reference TRBV7-9 and TRBJ1-1): DTGVSQNPRHKITKRGQNVTFRCDPISEHNRLYWYRQTLGQGPEFLTYFQNEAQLEKSRLLSDRFSAERPKGSFSTLEIQRTEQGDSAMYLCASRRVDTEAFFGQGTRLTVV.

The V gene is TRBV2, the J gene TRBJ2-2; D is ambiguous. This CDR3 is 15 amino acids long. Trimming stripped 3 bases from V and 0 bases from J, with 8 bases between. Germline CDR1 SNHLY, CDR2 FYNNEI. The CDR3 protein is CASSDSTTNTGELFF. CDR3 bases: TGTGCCAGCAGTGATTCTACTACGAACACCGGGGAGCTGTTTTTT.

V and J are TRBV9 and TRBJ2-1, with 9 bases aligning to TRBD1. J gave up 6 bases and V 0 bases, and 7 bases lay outside the gene matches. The CDR3 contains 16 residues. CDR1 SGDLS and CDR2 YYNGEE come from the germline V gene. The CDR3 protein is CASSVVAGQGINEQFF. CDR3 nucleotides: TGTGCCAGCAGCGTAGTTGCGGGACAGGGTATCAATGAGCAGTTCTTC.

The rearrangement joins TRBV19 to TRBJ2-1, with D possibly called TRBD1 or TRBD2 (6 bases each). The CDR3 consists of 16 residues. V was shortened by 5 bases and J by 0 bases, with 14 bases between the two germline ends. Per germline, CDR1 LNHDA and CDR2 SQIVND (reference sequence). This chain's CDR3 is CASSRGGTSSYNEQFF. CDR3 nucleotide sequence: TGTGCCAGTAGTCGGGGCGGGACAAGCTCCTACAATGAGCAGTTCTTC.

The chain has TRBV9 and TRBJ2-3; maybe TRBD2 (6 bases). Germline CDR1 is SGDLS and CDR2 is YYNGEE. CDR3 length equals 14 residues. The V end was cut by 3 bases, the J end by 3 bases, with 11 bases between. Here the CDR3 reads CASSASGSTDTQYF. In DNA form, the CDR3 reads TGTGCCAGCAGCGCCTCCGGGAGTACAGATACGCAGTATTTT.

The chain has TRBV4-1 and TRBJ1-1, with D unclear. This CDR3 is built from 14 residues. The ends were cut back, 0 bases at V and 6 bases at J, with 11 bases in the middle. CDR1 MGHRA and CDR2 YSYEKL come from the germline V gene. The DNA of the CDR3 is TGCGCCAGCAGCCAAGAATCGGGGTACCCTGAAGCTTTCTTT. Protein sequence: CASSQESGYPEAFF.

The chain carries TRBV29-1 and TRBJ2-7, with D uncertain. CDR1 and CDR2 (germline): SQVTM, ANQGSEA. The CDR3 loop spans 12 amino acids. With 4 bases removed from V and 5 bases from J, the gap between germline ends came to 12 bases. CDR3 sequence reads: CSVGLPGNEQYF. The CDR3 region has the DNA TGCAGCGTTGGACTCCCTGGGAACGAGCAGTACTTC.

The chain employs TRBV7-9 and TRBJ1-1; weak D call: TRBD1 (6 bases). V shed 1 base and J shed 3 bases, with 15 bases lying between them. Germline lookup yields CDR1 SEHNR and CDR2 FQNEAQ (reference sequence). The CDR3 length is 16 residues. The CDR3 protein is CASSLEEGGWDTEAFF. The CDR3 coding sequence is TGTGCCAGCAGCTTAGAGGAGGGGGGATGGGACACTGAAGCTTTCTTT.

The gene calls are TRBV23-1 and TRBJ2-2; 10 nucleotides align to TRBD2. TRBV23-1 is reported as an ORF; its role is uncertain. V lost 8 bases and J lost 5; bases outside the gene matches: 14. The CDR3 runs 17 residues. This CDR3 is CASAPASGRVGTGELFF. CDR3 sequence (DNA): TGCGCCAGCGCCCCGGCCAGCGGGAGGGTGGGGACCGGGGAGCTGTTTTTT.

The CDR3 sequence: CASSYSSGAYEQYF. Here the CDR3 DNA reads TGTGCCAGCAGTTACTCGAGTGGTGCCTACGAGCAGTACTTC. The chain has TRBV6-5 and TRBJ2-7; D ambiguous. In germline, CDR1 is MNHEY, CDR2 SVGAGI. CDR3 length: 14 residues. V dropped 0 bases and J dropped 2 bases, with 8 bases sitting between them.

The rearrangement uses TRBV7-9 and TRBJ1-4; 9 bases are shared with TRBD1. CDR1 is SEHNR, CDR2 FQNEAQ, per germline (reference sequence). The CDR3 has 14 amino acids. J was trimmed by 7 bases and V by 8 bases; bases with no gene match: 8. The CDR3 sequence is CASPRQGEGEKLFF. CDR3 DNA: TGTGCCAGCCCTCGACAGGGGGAGGGTGAAAAACTGTTTTTT.

The chain combines TRBV28 with TRBJ2-4; D gene unclear. CDR1 and CDR2 from the germline V gene are MDHEN and SYDVKM. The V end lost 7 bases, the J end lost 0 bases, and 7 bases lay between the germline ends. The CDR3 consists of 13 residues. The DNA of the CDR3 is TGTGCCAGCACCACATTAGCCAAAAACATTCAGTACTTC. It encodes CASTTLAKNIQYF.

V usage is TRBV5-4 and J usage is TRBJ2-7, with 10 positions matching TRBD1. V shed 4 bases, J shed 3 bases, and the junction held 4 bases outside the gene matches. Per the germline V gene, CDR1 is SGHNT and CDR2 is YYREEE (reference sequence). The CDR3 has 14 amino acids. DNA of the CDR3: TGTGCCAGCAGCGCCGGGACAGGGGACTACGAGCAGTACTTC. Translated, it gives CASSAGTGDYEQYF.

The rearrangement uses TRBV6-1 and TRBJ1-1; possible D gene TRBD1, 6 bases. Germline V gene lookup returns CDR1 MNHNS and CDR2 SASEGT. The germline V and J ends were trimmed by 6 bases and 0 bases, with 11 bases remaining between them. This CDR3 region has 14 residues. Here the CDR3 DNA reads TGTGCCAGCAGCAGACAGGTTATGAACACTGAAGCTTTCTTT. Protein product: CASSRQVMNTEAFF.

The chain is built from TRBV30 and TRBJ2-2, with D perhaps matching TRBD2 (6 bases). CDR3 size: 14 residues. The V gene lost 4 bases and the J gene lost 7 bases, with 16 bases spanning the gap. Germline V gene sequence: CDR1 GTSNPN, CDR2 SVGIG (reference sequence). The CDR3 coding sequence is TGTGCCTGGAAACCTCCGGGAGTGATCGGGGAGCTGTTTTTT. This gives the protein CAWKPPGVIGELFF.

This clone was counted once. The rearrangement links TRBV9 to TRBJ1-2; D possibly corresponds to TRBD1 (5 bases). The CDR3 consists of 15 residues. The ends were cut back, 4 bases at V and 2 bases at J, with 15 bases in the middle. Germline V gene sequence: CDR1 SGDLS, CDR2 YYNGEE. The CDR3 region is CASSSGRQSNYGYTF. CDR3 DNA: TGTGCCAGCAGCTCAGGGAGGCAGTCCAACTATGGCTACACCTTC.

The rearrangement links TRBV7-9 to TRBJ2-1; 8 nucleotides match TRBD2. Unmatched junction bases numbered 2, after V lost 1 base and J lost 3 bases. Germline assignment: CDR1 SEHNR and CDR2 FQNEAQ (reference sequence). This CDR3 region has 15 residues. The CDR3 sequence: CASSLVLAVYNEQFF. CDR3 nucleotide sequence: TGTGCCAGCAGCTTAGTACTAGCGGTCTACAATGAGCAGTTCTTC.

The chain is built from TRBV7-6 and TRBJ2-1; either TRBD1 or TRBD2 may fit D (6 bases each). Germline-derived CDR1 and CDR2 are SGHVS and FNYEAQ. This CDR3 has 14 amino acids. Trimming stripped 5 bases from V and 7 bases from J, with 15 bases between. The CDR3 sequence: CASSPGGRPNEQFF. In DNA form, the CDR3 reads TGTGCCAGCAGCCCTGGGGGGCGGCCTAATGAGCAGTTCTTC.

This clone was seen a single time. The chain employs TRBV2 and TRBJ2-4; 7 bases map to TRBD2. The germline V gene has CDR1 SNHLY and CDR2 FYNNEI. With 7 bases clipped from V and 0 bases from J, the junction kept 15 bases outside the gene matches. This CDR3 is 18 amino acids long. The CDR3 here is CASTDRGSGRLAKNIQYF. Written as DNA, the CDR3 is TGTGCCAGCACCGACCGAGGTAGCGGGCGACTAGCCAAAAACATTCAGTACTTC.